These T cell receptor beta chains were read from a single sample in a study of cytomegalovirus exposure and HLA in healthy donors. Profiled with immunoSEQ multiplex PCR; TCRdb holds only in-frame clones, not every one. The sample yields about 69,000 clones, 75% to 80% seen once. Sequenced: PBMCs. All receptors derive from a man aged 18-30 years in good health and CMV-seronegative. CDR3s include the opening cysteine and the closing phenylalanine or tryptophan. The order of the fields is J gene, D gene, V gene, clone size, CDR3 protein, CDR3 DNA. The D gene is left open where the match is weak. For some rows the clone size is stated as once, few or many, or as a class when expanded; others skip it.

>TRBJ2-1|.|TRBV25-1|.
CASSFGDAYNEQFF
TGTGCCAGCAGTTTCGGGGATGCCTACAATGAGCAGTTCTTC
>TRBJ2-5|.|TRBV5-1|.
CASSLAVGTSGGETQYF
TGCGCCAGCAGCTTGGCCGTGGGCACCTCCGGAGGAGAGACCCAGTACTTC
>TRBJ2-2|.|TRBV4-1|.
CASSPFTGELFF
TGCGCCAGCAGCCCATTCACCGGGGAGCTGTTTTTT
>TRBJ2-2|.|TRBV2|.
CASSRTENTGELFF
TGTGCCAGCAGCCGAACAGAAAATACCGGGGAGCTGTTTTTT
>TRBJ2-3|TRBD2|TRBV10-2|.
CASRTSGTDTQYF
TGCGCCAGCAGGACTAGCGGCACAGATACGCAGTATTTT
>TRBJ2-4|TRBD2|TRBV28|.
CASSPGLAENIQYF
TGTGCCAGCAGCCCGGGACTAGCGGAAAACATTCAGTACTTC
>TRBJ1-1|TRBD1|TRBV4-1|few
CASSRQGPPLNTEAFF
TGCGCCAGCTCGAGACAGGGACCGCCCCTGAACACTGAAGCTTTCTTT
>TRBJ2-6|.|TRBV5-1|.
CASSPQAGSSGANVLTF
TGCGCCAGCAGCCCACAAGCAGGGTCCAGTGGGGCCAACGTCCTGACTTTC
>TRBJ2-3|.|TRBV9|.
CASSVGGVGDTQYF
TGTGCCAGCAGCGTAGGAGGAGTGGGAGATACGCAGTATTTT
>TRBJ1-4|.|TRBV15|.
CATSRDFSDSKEKLFF
TGTGCCACCAGCAGAGATTTTTCGGACAGCAAAGAAAAACTGTTTTTT
>TRBJ1-2|TRBD1|TRBV7-2|.
CASSLTTGESRYGYTF
TGTGCCAGCAGCTTGACTACAGGGGAATCACGGTATGGCTACACCTTC
>TRBJ1-5|.|TRBV29-1|.
CSVGGTDNQPQHF
TGCAGCGTTGGCGGGACGGACAATCAGCCCCAGCATTTT
>TRBJ2-7|TRBD1|TRBV6-5|.
CASSYRGLPYEQYF
TGTGCCAGCAGTTACAGGGGGCTCCCCTACGAGCAGTACTTC
>TRBJ2-4|.|TRBV5-1|.
CASSLEGPDIQYF
TGCGCCAGCAGCTTGGAGGGGCCGGACATTCAGTACTTC
>TRBJ1-4|TRBD1|TRBV2|.
CASWNSRDRGRNEKLFF
TGTGCCAGCTGGAATTCCCGGGACAGGGGTCGAAATGAAAAACTGTTTTTT
>TRBJ1-1|.|TRBV6-1|.
CASSKAFF
TGTGCCAGCTCCAAAGCTTTCTTT
>TRBJ1-2|.|TRBV19|few
CASSLRGSGGYTF
TGTGCCAGTAGTCTCAGGGGAAGTGGTGGCTACACCTTC
>TRBJ1-6|TRBD1|TRBV28|few
CASRQATGGHSPLHF
TGTGCCAGCAGGCAGGCGACAGGGGGCCATTCACCCCTCCACTTT
>TRBJ1-3|.|TRBV7-6|.
CASSLAGTHSGNTIYF
TGTGCCAGCAGCTTAGCCGGGACACACTCTGGAAACACCATATATTTT
>TRBJ2-2|.|TRBV7-9|.
CASSRGGWVTGELFF
TGTGCCAGCAGCCGAGGGGGTTGGGTCACCGGGGAGCTGTTTTTT
>TRBJ1-5|.|TRBV18|.
CASSPSGQGPNQPQHF
TGTGCCAGCTCACCGTCAGGGCAGGGCCCCAATCAGCCCCAGCATTTT
>TRBJ1-2|.|TRBV7-9|.
CASSSGGSYGYTF
TGTGCCAGCAGCTCCGGAGGGAGCTATGGCTACACCTTC
>TRBJ1-5|.|TRBV7-2|.
CASSLGQGRGQPQHF
TGTGCCAGCAGCTTAGGCCAGGGCAGGGGTCAGCCCCAGCATTTT
>TRBJ1-1|.|TRBV14|.
CASSLDDLGENTEAFF
TGTGCCAGCAGCCTAGATGACTTAGGGGAGAACACTGAAGCTTTCTTT
>TRBJ1-5|TRBD1|TRBV7-9|.
CASSFSRDRNYSNQPQHF
TGTGCCAGCAGCTTTTCCCGGGACAGGAACTATAGCAATCAGCCCCAGCATTTT
>TRBJ2-2|TRBD1|TRBV28|.
CASIMGDRGFTGELFF
TGTGCCAGCATCATGGGGGACAGGGGGTTCACCGGGGAGCTGTTTTTT
>TRBJ1-2|.|TRBV6-1|.
CASSKTGYGYTF
TGTGCCAGCAGTAAGACAGGCTATGGCTACACCTTC
>TRBJ1-4|.|TRBV27|.
CASSLSVLGGRINEKLFF
TGTGCCAGCAGTTTATCAGTATTGGGGGGGCGCATTAATGAAAAACTGTTTTTT
>TRBJ2-3|.|TRBV7-2|.
CARQADNTDTQYF
TGTGCCAGGCAAGCGGATAACACAGATACGCAGTATTTT
>TRBJ1-6|.|TRBV9|.
CASSVRYNSPLHF
TGTGCCAGCAGCGTCAGGTATAATTCACCCCTCCACTTT
>TRBJ2-7|.|TRBV29-1|.
CSVSVQGVFYEQYF
TGCAGCGTTTCGGTACAGGGTGTTTTCTACGAGCAGTACTTC
>TRBJ1-5|TRBD1|TRBV30|once
CAWGGQVNQPQHF
TGTGCCTGGGGGGGACAGGTAAATCAGCCCCAGCATTTT
>TRBJ1-1|TRBD1|TRBV7-9|.
CASSRTGAKAFF
TGTGCCAGCAGCCGAACAGGGGCGAAAGCTTTCTTT
>TRBJ1-2|.|TRBV15|.
CATSRYVRLSNYGYTF
TGTGCCACCAGCAGATATGTCAGGCTTTCTAACTATGGCTACACCTTC
>TRBJ2-7|.|TRBV11-2|few
CASSLEAGLYYEQYF
TGTGCCAGCAGCTTAGAGGCGGGGCTCTATTACGAGCAGTACTTC
>TRBJ2-2|.|TRBV7-9|.
CASSLRGSYDTGELFF
TGTGCCAGCAGCTTAAGGGGTTCGTACGACACCGGGGAGCTGTTTTTT
>TRBJ1-2|.|TRBV4-2|few
CASSQVSQAGGYTF
TGTGCCAGCAGCCAAGTATCGCAGGCAGGTGGCTACACCTTC
>TRBJ1-4|.|TRBV4-2|few
CASSQNAGEKLFF
TGTGCCAGCAGCCAGAATGCAGGTGAAAAACTGTTTTTT
>TRBJ2-5|.|TRBV30|.
CAWSVSGRAETQYF
TGTGCCTGGAGTGTTTCAGGCAGGGCCGAGACCCAGTACTTC
>TRBJ2-7|TRBD2|TRBV11-2|medium-sized
CASSELAGPRGEQYF
TGTGCCAGCAGCGAACTAGCGGGGCCACGGGGGGAGCAGTACTTC
>TRBJ2-3|.|TRBV27|.
CASSLSEGVYADTQYF
TGTGCCAGCAGTTTATCTGAGGGGGTTTACGCAGATACGCAGTATTTT
>TRBJ2-2|TRBD2|TRBV19|.
CASSTGLAGGPGIGELFF
TGTGCCAGTAGTACGGGACTAGCGGGGGGGCCAGGAATCGGGGAGCTGTTTTTT
>TRBJ2-1|.|TRBV6-1|.
CASSVGGAGYNEQFF
TGTGCCAGCAGTGTGGGGGGGGCAGGCTACAATGAGCAGTTCTTC
>TRBJ2-5|TRBD1|TRBV7-2|.
CASSFTLDRGRETQYF
TGTGCCAGCAGCTTCACTCTGGACAGGGGCCGAGAGACCCAGTACTTC
>TRBJ2-7|.|TRBV5-8|.
CASSLAGWEQYF
TGTGCCAGCAGCTTGGCAGGGTGGGAGCAGTACTTC
>TRBJ1-4|TRBD1|TRBV19|.
CASNRGSEKLFF
TGTGCCAGTAACAGGGGAAGTGAAAAACTGTTTTTT
>TRBJ1-1|.|TRBV4-3|.
CASSQVTANTEAFF
TGCGCCAGCAGCCAAGTGACAGCGAACACTGAAGCTTTCTTT
>TRBJ2-5|TRBD2|TRBV4-3|.
CASSQHLGGSGGAQETQYF
TGCGCCAGCAGCCAACACTTAGGTGGGAGCGGGGGGGCACAAGAGACCCAGTACTTC
>TRBJ2-2|TRBD1|TRBV29-1|.
CSGKTGWDTGELFF
TGCAGCGGAAAGACAGGGTGGGACACCGGGGAGCTGTTTTTT
>TRBJ2-3|.|TRBV11-2|few
CASSLVLTSTDTQYF
TGTGCCAGCAGCTTAGTCCTTACTAGCACAGATACGCAGTATTTT
>TRBJ2-5|TRBD2|TRBV28|.
CASNYGIGLAGGETQYF
TGTGCCAGCAACTATGGTATCGGTTTAGCGGGGGGGGAGACCCAGTACTTC
>TRBJ1-3|.|TRBV6-5|.
CASSYSRLAGNTIYF
TGTGCCAGCAGTTACTCGCGTCTTGCTGGAAACACCATATATTTT
>TRBJ1-2|.|TRBV30|.
CAWSAGQVNYGYTF
TGTGCCTGGAGTGCAGGACAAGTAAACTATGGCTACACCTTC
>TRBJ1-1|.|TRBV6-5|few
CASRPYRDTEAFF
TGTGCCAGCAGACCTTATCGGGACACTGAAGCTTTCTTT